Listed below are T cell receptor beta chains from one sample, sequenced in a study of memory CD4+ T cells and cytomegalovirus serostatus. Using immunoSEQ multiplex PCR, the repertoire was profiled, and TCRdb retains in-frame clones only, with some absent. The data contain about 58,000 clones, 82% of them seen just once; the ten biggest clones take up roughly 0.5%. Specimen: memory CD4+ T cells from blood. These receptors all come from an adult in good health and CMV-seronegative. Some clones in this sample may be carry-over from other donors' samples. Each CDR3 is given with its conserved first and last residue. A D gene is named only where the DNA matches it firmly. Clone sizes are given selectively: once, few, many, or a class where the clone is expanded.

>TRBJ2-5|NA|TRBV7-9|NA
TGTGCCAGCAGCCCCATATGGAGCTCGGAGACCCAGTACTTC
CASSPIWSSETQYF
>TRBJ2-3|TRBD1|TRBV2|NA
TGTGCCAGCAGCGGGACAGGTGCCCATACGCAGTATTTT
CASSGTGAHTQYF
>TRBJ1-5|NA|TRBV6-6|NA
TGTGCCAGCAGTTACTCGATGGGGCAGGGCCATCAGCCCCAGCATTTT
CASSYSMGQGHQPQHF
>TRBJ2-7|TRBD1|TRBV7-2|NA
TGTGCCAGCAGCTTAGTAACAGGGGGTCTCTACGAGCAGTACTTC
CASSLVTGGLYEQYF
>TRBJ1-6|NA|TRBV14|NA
TGTGCCAGCAGCCAAGTTAATTCACCCCTCCACTTT
CASSQVNSPLHF
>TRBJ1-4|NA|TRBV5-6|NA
TGTGCCAGCAGCTTCTACAGCCCTAATGAAAAACTGTTTTTT
CASSFYSPNEKLFF
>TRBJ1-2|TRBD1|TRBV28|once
TGTGCCAGCTGGGGACAGGGGGGTCAGGGCTACACCTTC
CASWGQGGQGYTF
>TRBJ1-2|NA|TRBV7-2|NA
TGTGCCAGCAGCTCCCAGGGTCCCGGATATGGCTACACCTTC
CASSSQGPGYGYTF
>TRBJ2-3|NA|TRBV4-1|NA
TGCGCCAGCAGGCCACGGATTTTCACAGATACGCAGTATTTT
CASRPRIFTDTQYF
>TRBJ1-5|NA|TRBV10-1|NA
TGCGCCAGCGGCACATCGACTGGTCAGCCCCAGCATTTT
CASGTSTGQPQHF